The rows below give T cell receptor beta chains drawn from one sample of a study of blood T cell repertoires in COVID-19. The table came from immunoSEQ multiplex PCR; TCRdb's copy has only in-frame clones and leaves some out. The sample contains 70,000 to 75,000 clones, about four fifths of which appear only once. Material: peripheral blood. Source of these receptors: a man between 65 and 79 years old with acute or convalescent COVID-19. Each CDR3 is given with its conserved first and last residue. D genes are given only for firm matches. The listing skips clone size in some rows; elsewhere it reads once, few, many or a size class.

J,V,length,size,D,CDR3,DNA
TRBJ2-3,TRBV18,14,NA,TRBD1,CASTGQGREDTQYF,TGTGCCAGCACGGGACAGGGGAGAGAGGATACGCAGTATTTT
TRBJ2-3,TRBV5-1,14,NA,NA,CASSLAQGTDTQYF,TGCGCCAGCAGCTTGGCCCAGGGCACAGATACGCAGTATTTT
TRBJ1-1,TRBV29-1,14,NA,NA,CSVVHPGANTEAFF,TGCAGCGTTGTCCACCCAGGGGCGAACACTGAAGCTTTCTTT
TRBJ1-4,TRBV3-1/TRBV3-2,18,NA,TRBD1,CASSQSWTGGRSNEKLFF,TGTGCCAGCAGCCAAAGCTGGACAGGGGGCAGGTCTAATGAAAAACTGTTTTTT
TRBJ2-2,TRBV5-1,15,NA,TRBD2,CASSPRAGDTGELFF,TGCGCCAGCAGCCCCAGGGCGGGGGACACCGGGGAGCTGTTTTTT
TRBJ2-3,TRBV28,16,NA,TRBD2,CASSFVGGPDTDTQYF,TGTGCCAGCAGTTTCGTGGGAGGGCCTGACACAGATACGCAGTATTTT
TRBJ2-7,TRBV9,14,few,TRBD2,CASSVTSGSYEQYF,TGTGCCAGCAGCGTGACTAGCGGGAGTTACGAGCAGTACTTC
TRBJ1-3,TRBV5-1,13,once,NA,CASSLAGGNTIYF,TGCGCCAGCAGCTTGGCCGGGGGAAACACCATATATTTT
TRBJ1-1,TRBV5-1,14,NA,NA,CASSLVGRDSEAFF,TGCGCCAGCAGCTTGGTAGGCAGGGATTCTGAAGCTTTCTTT
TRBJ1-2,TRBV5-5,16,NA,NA,CASSSPRQTATYGYTF,TGTGCCAGCAGCTCGCCGCGGCAGACAGCGACCTATGGCTACACCTTC
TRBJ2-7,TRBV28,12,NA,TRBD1,CASIGTGAYSYF,TGTGCCAGTATCGGGACAGGGGCTTATTCGTACTTC
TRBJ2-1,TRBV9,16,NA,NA,CASSVDGGSSYNEQFF,TGTGCCAGCAGCGTAGACGGCGGTAGCTCCTACAATGAGCAGTTCTTC
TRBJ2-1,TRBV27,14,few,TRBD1,CASGLQGSYNEQFF,TGTGCCAGCGGATTACAGGGGTCCTACAATGAGCAGTTCTTC
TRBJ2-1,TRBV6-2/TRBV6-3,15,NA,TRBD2,CASSPGLAGRDEQFF,TGTGCCAGCAGTCCGGGACTAGCGGGACGGGATGAGCAGTTCTTC
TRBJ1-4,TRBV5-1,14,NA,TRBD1,CASSLGTVNEKLFF,TGCGCCAGCAGCCTAGGGACAGTCAATGAAAAACTGTTTTTT
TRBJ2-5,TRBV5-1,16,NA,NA,CASSLMLLESQETQYF,TGCGCCAGCAGCTTGATGCTCCTAGAGAGCCAAGAGACCCAGTACTTC
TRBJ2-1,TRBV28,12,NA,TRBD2,CASSFGGGWQFF,TGTGCCAGCAGTTTTGGGGGGGGGTGGCAGTTCTTC
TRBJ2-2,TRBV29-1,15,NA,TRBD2,CSVTSRASGGGELFF,TGCAGCGTTACCAGCCGGGCCTCGGGAGGCGGGGAGCTGTTTTTT
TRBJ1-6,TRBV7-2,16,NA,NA,CASSLATGSYNSPLHF,TGTGCCAGCAGCTTAGCAACAGGGTCCTATAATTCACCCCTCCACTTT
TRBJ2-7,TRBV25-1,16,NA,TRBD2,CASSGLAGGSSYEQYF,TGTGCCAGCAGCGGACTAGCGGGAGGGTCCTCCTACGAGCAGTACTTC
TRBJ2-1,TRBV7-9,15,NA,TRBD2,CASSPGTSGHNEQFF,TGTGCCAGCAGCCCCGGGACTAGCGGCCACAATGAGCAGTTCTTC
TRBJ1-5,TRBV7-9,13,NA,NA,CASNRGGDQPQHF,TGTGCCAGCAACAGAGGAGGAGACCAGCCCCAGCATTTT
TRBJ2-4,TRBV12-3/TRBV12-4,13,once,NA,CASSLVTENIQYF,TGTGCCAGCAGTTTAGTTACGGAAAACATTCAGTACTTC
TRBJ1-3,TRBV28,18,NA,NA,CVSSLLMWGGSSGNTIYF,TGTGTCAGCAGTTTATTAATGTGGGGGGGGTCTTCAGGAAACACCATATATTTT
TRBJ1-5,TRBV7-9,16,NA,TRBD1,CASSSYRQGATQPQHF,TGTGCCAGCAGCTCGTATCGACAGGGGGCGACGCAGCCCCAGCATTTT
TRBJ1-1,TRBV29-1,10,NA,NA,CSAVGGEAFF,TGCAGCGCGGTGGGGGGGGAAGCTTTCTTT
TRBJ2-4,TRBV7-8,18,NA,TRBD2,CASSLGYREGGTKNIQYF,TGTGCCAGCAGCTTAGGATACCGGGAGGGGGGGACCAAAAACATTCAGTACTTC
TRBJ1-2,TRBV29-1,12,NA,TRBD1,CSAHGTGDGYTF,TGCAGCGCTCATGGGACAGGGGATGGCTACACCTTC
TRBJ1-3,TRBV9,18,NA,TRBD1,CASSVSLRQGWKGNTIYF,TGTGCCAGCAGCGTAAGCCTAAGACAGGGGTGGAAAGGAAACACCATATATTTT
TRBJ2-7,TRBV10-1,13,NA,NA,CASSDSTSGEQYF,TGCGCCAGCAGTGATAGCACATCGGGCGAGCAGTACTTC
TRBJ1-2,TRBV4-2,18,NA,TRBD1,CASSQDLWDRGRFYGYTF,TGTGCCAGCAGCCAAGATCTTTGGGACAGGGGGCGATTCTATGGCTACACCTTC
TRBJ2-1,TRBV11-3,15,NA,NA,CASSLAGGPYNEQFF,TGTGCCAGCAGCTTAGCCGGGGGACCCTACAATGAGCAGTTCTTC
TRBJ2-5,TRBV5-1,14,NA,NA,CASSSDSTQETQYF,TGCGCCAGCAGTTCGGACTCGACCCAAGAGACCCAGTACTTC
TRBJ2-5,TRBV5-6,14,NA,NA,CASSLAGAGETQYF,TGTGCCAGCAGCTTGGCAGGGGCGGGCGAGACCCAGTACTTC
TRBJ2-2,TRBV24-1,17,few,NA,CATSDPPGGQNTGELFF,TGTGCCACCAGTGATCCGCCGGGGGGCCAGAACACCGGGGAGCTGTTTTTT
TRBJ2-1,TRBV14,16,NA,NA,CASSQAQIRGLGEQFF,TGTGCCAGCAGCCAAGCCCAGATCCGGGGGTTGGGTGAGCAGTTCTTC
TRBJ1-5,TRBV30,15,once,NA,CAWENKGVSNQPQHF,TGTGCCTGGGAGAATAAGGGAGTTAGCAATCAGCCCCAGCATTTT
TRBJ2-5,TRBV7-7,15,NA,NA,CASSSASGSQETQYF,TGTGCCAGCAGCTCCGCCAGTGGGAGCCAAGAGACCCAGTACTTC
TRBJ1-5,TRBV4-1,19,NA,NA,CASSQDLPGQTSTRQPQHF,TGCGCCAGCAGCCAAGATCTGCCGGGTCAGACTTCGACTCGTCAGCCCCAGCATTTT
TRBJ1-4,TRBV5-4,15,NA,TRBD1,CASSFDRATNEKLFF,TGTGCCAGCAGCTTCGACAGGGCAACTAATGAAAAACTGTTTTTT
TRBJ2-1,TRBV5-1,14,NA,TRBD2,CASSTSGSANEQFF,TGCGCCAGCAGCACTAGCGGGAGTGCCAATGAGCAGTTCTTC
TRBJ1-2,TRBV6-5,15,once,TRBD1,CASSRGQGIQGGYTF,TGTGCCAGCAGTCGGGGACAGGGAATCCAAGGAGGCTACACCTTC
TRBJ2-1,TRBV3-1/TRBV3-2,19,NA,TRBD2,CASSPRPGLAGRSYNEQFF,TGTGCCAGCAGCCCACGTCCCGGACTAGCGGGAAGGTCCTACAATGAGCAGTTCTTC
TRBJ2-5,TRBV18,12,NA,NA,CASSNSPETQYF,TGTGCCAGCTCAAATTCTCCTGAGACCCAGTACTTC
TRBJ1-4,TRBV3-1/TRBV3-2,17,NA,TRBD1,CASSSDGTGGTNEKLFF,TGTGCCAGCAGCTCAGACGGGACAGGGGGGACTAATGAAAAACTGTTTTTT
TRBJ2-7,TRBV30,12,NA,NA,CAWRDSAGQQYF,TGTGCCTGGAGGGACAGCGCCGGACAGCAGTACTTC
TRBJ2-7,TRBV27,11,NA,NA,CASGAGAEQYF,TGTGCCAGCGGCGCAGGGGCCGAGCAGTACTTC
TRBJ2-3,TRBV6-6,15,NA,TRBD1,CASSKQGEDTDTQYF,TGTGCCAGCAGTAAACAGGGGGAGGATACAGATACGCAGTATTTT
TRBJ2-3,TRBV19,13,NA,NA,CASSSTGTDTQYF,TGTGCCAGTAGTAGTACGGGCACAGATACGCAGTATTTT
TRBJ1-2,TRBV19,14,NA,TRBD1,CASSGQGWEYGYTF,TGTGCCAGTAGCGGACAGGGTTGGGAATATGGCTACACCTTC
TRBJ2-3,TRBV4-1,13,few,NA,CASSPRGADTQYF,TGCGCCAGCAGCCCCCGCGGGGCAGATACGCAGTATTTT
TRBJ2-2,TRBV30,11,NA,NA,CAWGSTGELFF,TGTGCCTGGGGGAGCACCGGGGAGCTGTTTTTT
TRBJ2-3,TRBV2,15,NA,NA,CASENLPGGTDTQYF,TGTGCCAGCGAGAACCTTCCCGGAGGCACAGATACGCAGTATTTT